This T cell receptor beta chain was recovered during a study of T cell repertoires in cytomegalovirus infection. Study context: Recently identified HLA-C-restricted and well-studied HLA-B-restricted CMV epitopes were used. The public TCR beta signatures pointed to both CMV infection and matching HLA type.

In this sample, this clonotype turned up many times. The target antigen is unknown. TCRdb re-derived calls from the reads in MiXCR, one entry per CDR3 protein. Among about 69,000 distinct CDR3 sequences listed, around 27% were seen once. CDR1 and CDR2 from the germline V gene are SGHAT and FQDESV (reference sequence). Trimming removed 2 bases from V and 5 bases from J, with 9 bases in between. The length of the CDR3 is 13 residues. This specimen was CD8+ T cells from cultured PBMCs, taken from culture after CMV antigen stimulation. The TCR was taken from a human donor in good health (CMV status not recorded). Some clones in this sample may be carry-over from other donors' samples. This rearrangement joins TRBV11-1 to TRBJ1-1, with no clear D. The CDR3 nucleotides are TGTGCCAGCAGCTTACTTAGCAAAACTGAAGCTTTCTTT. Translation: CASSLLSKTEAFF.